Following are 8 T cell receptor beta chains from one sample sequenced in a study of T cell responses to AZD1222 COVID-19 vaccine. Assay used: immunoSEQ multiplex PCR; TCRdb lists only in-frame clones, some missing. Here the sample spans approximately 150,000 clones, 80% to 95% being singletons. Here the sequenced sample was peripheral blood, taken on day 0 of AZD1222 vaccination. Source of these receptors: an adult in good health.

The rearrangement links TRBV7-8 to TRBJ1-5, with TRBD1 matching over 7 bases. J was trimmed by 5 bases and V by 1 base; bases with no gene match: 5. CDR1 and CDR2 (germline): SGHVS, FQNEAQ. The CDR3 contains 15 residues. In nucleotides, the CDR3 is TGTGCCAGCAGCTTAGAGGGCAGGGGGTATCAGCCCCAGCATTTT. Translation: CASSLEGRGYQPQHF.

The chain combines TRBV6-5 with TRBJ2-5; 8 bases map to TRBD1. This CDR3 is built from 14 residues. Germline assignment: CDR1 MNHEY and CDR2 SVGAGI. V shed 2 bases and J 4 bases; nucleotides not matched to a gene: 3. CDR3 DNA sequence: TGTGCCAGCAGTTACGGTCAGGGGGCAGAGACCCAGTACTTC. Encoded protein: CASSYGQGAETQYF.

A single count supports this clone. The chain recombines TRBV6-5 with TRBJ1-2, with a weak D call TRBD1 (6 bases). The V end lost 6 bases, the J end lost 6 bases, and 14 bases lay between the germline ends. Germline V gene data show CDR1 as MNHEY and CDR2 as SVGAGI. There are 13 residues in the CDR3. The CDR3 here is CASSRRGSDGYTF. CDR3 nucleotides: TGTGCCAGCAGCCGCAGGGGATCGGATGGCTACACCTTC.

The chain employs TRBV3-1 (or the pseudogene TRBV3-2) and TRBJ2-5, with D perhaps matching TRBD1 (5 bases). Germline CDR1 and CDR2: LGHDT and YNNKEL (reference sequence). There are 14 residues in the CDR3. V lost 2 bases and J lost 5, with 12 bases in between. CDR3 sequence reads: CASSQRLQVETQYF. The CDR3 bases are TGTGCCAGCAGCCAAAGGCTACAGGTCGAGACCCAGTACTTC.

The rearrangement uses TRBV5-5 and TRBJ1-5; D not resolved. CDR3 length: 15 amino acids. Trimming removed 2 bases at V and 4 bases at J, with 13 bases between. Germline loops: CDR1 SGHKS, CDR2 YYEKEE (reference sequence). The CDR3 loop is CASSLSSGQNQPQHF. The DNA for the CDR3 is TGTGCCAGCAGCTTATCGTCCGGCCAGAATCAGCCCCAGCATTTT.

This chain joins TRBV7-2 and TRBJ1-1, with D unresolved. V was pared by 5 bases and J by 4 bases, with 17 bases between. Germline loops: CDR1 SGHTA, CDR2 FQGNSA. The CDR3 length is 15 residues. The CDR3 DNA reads TGTGCCAGCAGCCCCCCGGCGGGGTCGGTCACTGAAGCTTTCTTT. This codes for CASSPPAGSVTEAFF. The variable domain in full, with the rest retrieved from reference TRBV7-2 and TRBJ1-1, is GAGVSQSPSNKVTEKGKDVELRCDPISGHTALYWYRQSLGQGLEFLIYFQGNSAPDKSGLPSDRFSAERTGGSVSTLTIQRTQQEDSAVYLCASSPPAGSVTEAFFGQGTRLTVV.

DNA for the CDR3: TGTGCCACCAGCGGAGCACAGGGGATGGGTGGCTACACCTTC. This codes for CATSGAQGMGGYTF. V and J are TRBV15 and TRBJ1-2, with 7 positions matching TRBD1. J lost 7 bases, V lost 5 bases, and 10 bases had no gene match. Germline assignment: CDR1 LNHNV and CDR2 YYDKDF (reference sequence). The CDR3 is made up of 14 amino acids. The whole variable domain, remainder taken from reference TRBV15 and TRBJ1-2, is DAMVIQNPRYQVTQFGKPVTLSCSQTLNHNVMYWYQQKSSQAPKLLFHYYDKDFNNEADTPDNFQSRRPNTSFCFLDIRSPGLGDTAMYLCATSGAQGMGGYTFGSGTRLTVV.

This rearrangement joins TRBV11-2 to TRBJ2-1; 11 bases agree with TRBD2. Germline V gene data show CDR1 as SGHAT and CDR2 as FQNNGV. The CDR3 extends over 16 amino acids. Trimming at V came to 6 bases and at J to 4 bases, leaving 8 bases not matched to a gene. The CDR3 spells CASRRPGLAVYNEQFF. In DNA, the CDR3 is TGTGCCAGCAGACGGCCGGGACTAGCGGTTTACAATGAGCAGTTCTTC.